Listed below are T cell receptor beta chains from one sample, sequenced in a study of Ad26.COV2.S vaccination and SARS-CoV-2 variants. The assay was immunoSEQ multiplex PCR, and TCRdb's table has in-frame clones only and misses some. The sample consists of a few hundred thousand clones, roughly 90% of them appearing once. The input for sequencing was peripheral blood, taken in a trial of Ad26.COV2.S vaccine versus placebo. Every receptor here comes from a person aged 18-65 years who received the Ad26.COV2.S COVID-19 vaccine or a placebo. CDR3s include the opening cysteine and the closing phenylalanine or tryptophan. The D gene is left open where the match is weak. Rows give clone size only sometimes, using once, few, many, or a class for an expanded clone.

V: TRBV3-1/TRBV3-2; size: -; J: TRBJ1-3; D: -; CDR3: CASSRGAAGNTIYF; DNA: TGTGCCAGCAGCCGAGGGGCAGCGGGAAACACCATATATTTT
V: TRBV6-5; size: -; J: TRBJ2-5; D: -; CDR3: CASSYSAGGETQYF; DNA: TGTGCCAGCAGTTACTCCGCGGGTGGGGAGACCCAGTACTTC
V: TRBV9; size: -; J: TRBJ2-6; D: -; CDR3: CASSYPILGRESSGANVLTF; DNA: TGTGCCAGCAGCTACCCCATACTGGGCCGCGAGAGCTCTGGGGCCAACGTCCTGACTTTC
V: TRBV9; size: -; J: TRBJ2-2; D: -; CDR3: CASSPEASTGELFF; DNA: TGTGCCAGCAGTCCGGAGGCTTCCACCGGGGAGCTGTTTTTT
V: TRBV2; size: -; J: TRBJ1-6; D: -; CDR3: CASSGRAGTRNSPLHF; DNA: TGTGCCAGCAGTGGAAGAGCCGGGACGAGGAATTCACCCCTCCACTTT
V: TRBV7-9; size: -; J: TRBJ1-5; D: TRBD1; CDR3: CASSTTPDREGQPQHF; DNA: TGTGCCAGCAGCACAACCCCGGACAGGGAGGGGCAGCCCCAGCATTTT
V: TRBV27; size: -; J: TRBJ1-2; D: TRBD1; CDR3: CASRTGTGNGYTF; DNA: TGTGCCAGCAGGACCGGGACAGGGAACGGCTACACCTTC
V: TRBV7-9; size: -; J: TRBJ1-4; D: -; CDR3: CASGKGATNEKLFF; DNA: TGTGCCAGCGGGAAGGGGGCAACTAATGAAAAACTGTTTTTT
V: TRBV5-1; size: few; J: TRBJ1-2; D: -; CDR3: CASSLGGIRGYTF; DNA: TGCGCCAGCAGCTTGGGGGGGATACGAGGCTACACCTTC
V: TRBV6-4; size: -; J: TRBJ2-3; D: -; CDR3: CASSEGLPTDTQYF; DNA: TGTGCCAGCAGTGAAGGACTACCCACAGATACGCAGTATTTT
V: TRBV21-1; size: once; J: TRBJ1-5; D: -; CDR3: CASSKVPGQGVGQPQHF; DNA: TGTGCCAGCAGCAAAGTCCCTGGACAGGGGGTGGGCCAGCCCCAGCATTTT
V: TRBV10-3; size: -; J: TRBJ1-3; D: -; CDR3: CAISEPRNTIYF; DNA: TGTGCCATCAGTGAGCCCCGGAACACCATATATTTT
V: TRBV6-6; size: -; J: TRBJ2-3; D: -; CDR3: CASGEGLGTDTQYF; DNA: TGTGCCAGCGGAGAGGGGTTGGGAACAGATACGCAGTATTTT
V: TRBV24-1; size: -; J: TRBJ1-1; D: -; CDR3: CATSDLTHDSGKAFF; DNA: TGTGCCACCAGTGATTTGACCCACGACAGCGGGAAGGCTTTCTTT
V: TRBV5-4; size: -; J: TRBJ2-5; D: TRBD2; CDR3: CASSTPLAGDLQETQYF; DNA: TGTGCCAGCAGCACTCCTCTAGCGGGGGACCTTCAAGAGACCCAGTACTTC
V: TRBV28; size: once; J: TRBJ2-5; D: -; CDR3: CASSQTGTKEQETQYF; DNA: TGTGCCAGCAGTCAAACCGGGACGAAAGAGCAAGAGACCCAGTACTTC
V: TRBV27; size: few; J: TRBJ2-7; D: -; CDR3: CASSEDSTYEQYF; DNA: TGTGCCAGCAGTGAGGACAGTACCTACGAGCAGTACTTC
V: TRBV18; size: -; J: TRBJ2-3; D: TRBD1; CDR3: CASSSRTGSTDTQYF; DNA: TGTGCCAGCTCCTCCAGGACAGGGAGCACAGATACGCAGTATTTT
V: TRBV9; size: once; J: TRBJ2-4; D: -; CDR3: CASSLGQSPKNIQYF; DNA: TGTGCCAGCAGTCTCGGACAGAGCCCGAAAAACATTCAGTACTTC
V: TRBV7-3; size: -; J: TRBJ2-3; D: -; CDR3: CASSSLSSTDTQYF; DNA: TGTGCCAGCAGCTCCCTTAGCAGCACAGATACGCAGTATTTT
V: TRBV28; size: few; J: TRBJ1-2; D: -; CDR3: CASTPDGRNGYTF; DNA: TGTGCCAGCACCCCCGACGGGCGGAATGGCTACACCTTC
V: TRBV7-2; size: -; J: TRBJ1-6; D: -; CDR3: CASSRTGTVISSPLHF; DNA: TGTGCCAGCAGCCGGACCGGGACGGTGATAAGTTCACCCCTCCACTTT
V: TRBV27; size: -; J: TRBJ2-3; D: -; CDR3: CATVTRGTDTQYF; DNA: TGTGCCACCGTGACTAGAGGCACAGATACGCAGTATTTT
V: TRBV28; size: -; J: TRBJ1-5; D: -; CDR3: CASSLPGTSYSNQPQHF; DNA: TGTGCCAGCAGTCTGCCCGGGACATCCTATAGCAATCAGCCCCAGCATTTT
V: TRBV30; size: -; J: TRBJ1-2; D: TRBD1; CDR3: CASSGQGTMVGAYSF; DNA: TGTGCCTCCTCGGGACAGGGGACTATGGTGGGGGCTTACTCCTTC
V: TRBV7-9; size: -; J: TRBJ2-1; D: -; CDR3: CASSLALNSGSGVGEQFF; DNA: TGTGCCAGCAGCTTAGCTTTAAATAGTGGTTCAGGGGTAGGTGAGCAGTTCTTC
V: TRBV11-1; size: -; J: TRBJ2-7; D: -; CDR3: CASSLAGTALQQYF; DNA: TGTGCCAGCAGCTTAGCAGGTACAGCCCTTCAGCAGTACTTC
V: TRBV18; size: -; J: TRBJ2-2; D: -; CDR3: CASSPLDRPGELFF; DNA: TGTGCCAGCTCACCCTTGGACCGTCCCGGGGAGCTGTTTTTT
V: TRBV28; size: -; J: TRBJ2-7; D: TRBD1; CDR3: CASTPHRGTRQYEQYF; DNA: TGTGCCAGCACCCCTCACAGGGGCACTAGGCAATACGAGCAGTACTTC
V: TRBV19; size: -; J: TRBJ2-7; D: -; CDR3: CASSGGLSGEQYF; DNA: TGTGCCAGTAGTGGCGGTCTCTCCGGCGAGCAGTACTTC
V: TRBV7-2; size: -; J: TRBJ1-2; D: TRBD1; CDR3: CASRGQGGIGDYGYTF; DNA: TGTGCCAGCAGGGGACAGGGAGGTATAGGAGACTATGGCTACACCTTC
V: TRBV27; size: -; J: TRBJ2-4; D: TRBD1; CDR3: CASSSPVRGAKNIQYF; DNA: TGTGCCAGCAGTTCCCCGGTCAGGGGGGCCAAAAACATTCAGTACTTC
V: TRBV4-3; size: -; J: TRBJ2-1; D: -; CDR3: CASSQEGPGHGEQFF; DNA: TGCGCCAGCAGCCAAGAGGGTCCCGGGCACGGTGAGCAGTTCTTC
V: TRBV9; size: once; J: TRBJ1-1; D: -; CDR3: CASSVGWGADTEAFF; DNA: TGTGCCAGCAGCGTAGGTTGGGGGGCAGATACTGAAGCTTTCTTT
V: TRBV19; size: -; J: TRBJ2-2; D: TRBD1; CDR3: CASSIQGAVAGELFF; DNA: TGTGCCAGTAGTATCCAGGGGGCAGTGGCCGGGGAGCTGTTTTTT
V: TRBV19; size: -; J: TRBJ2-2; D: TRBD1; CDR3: CASSGQGGGELFF; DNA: TGTGCCAGTAGCGGACAGGGTGGCGGGGAGCTGTTTTTT
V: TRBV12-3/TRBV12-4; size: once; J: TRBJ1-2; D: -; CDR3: CASSLAKIYGYTF; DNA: TGTGCCAGCAGTTTGGCCAAGATATATGGCTACACCTTC
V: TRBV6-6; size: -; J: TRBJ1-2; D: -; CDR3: CASSYFSGDGYTF; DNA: TGTGCCAGCAGTTACTTCAGTGGTGATGGCTACACCTTC
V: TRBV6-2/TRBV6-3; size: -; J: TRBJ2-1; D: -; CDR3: CASSPYRRGASEQFF; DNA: TGTGCCAGCAGTCCGTATAGGAGGGGGGCGAGTGAGCAGTTCTTC